This TCR beta chain came from a study of T cell repertoires in aging, cancer and after chemotherapy. Study-wide background: Clear clonal overlap appeared across healthy donor samples taken over several months to years.

TRB rearrangements spanning V, D and J were amplified using mixed TRB-A/B primers. TCRdb re-derived calls from the multiplex PCR reads in MiXCR, one entry per CDR3 protein. The table records thousands of distinct CDR3 sequences, about two fifths of them present only once. TCR beta rearrangements were amplified from peripheral blood genomic DNA. The CDR3 is 13 amino acids. The germline V and J ends were trimmed by 6 bases and 7 bases, with 10 bases remaining between them. Per germline, CDR1 MRHNA and CDR2 SNTAGT. Note on this clonotype: What it recognizes is unknown.

Findings and limits, study-wide: In each cancer cohort, median generation probability increased across chemotherapy, suggesting thymic output rebounded.

The chain recombines TRBV6-4 with TRBJ1-6; no reliable D call. Sequenced material: blood. The sequence was obtained from a human donor in good health. The CDR3 nucleotides are TGTGCCAGCAGATTAAGCCTGAATTCACCCCTCCACTTT. Translated, it gives CASRLSLNSPLHF.